These 15 T cell receptor beta chains share one sample of origin, sequenced in a study of cytomegalovirus exposure and HLA in healthy donors. Primers: 60 Vbeta forward and 13 Jbeta reverse. The protocol was immunoSEQ multiplex PCR, while the TCRdb copy is restricted to in-frame clones and leaves out a portion. The sample holds roughly 180,000 clones, almost 80% seen once. The sequenced material came from PBMCs. These receptors came from a man aged 50 or older in good health and CMV-seropositive.

The chain uses TRBV27 and TRBJ2-7, with 8 bases aligning to TRBD1. CDR3 length: 15 residues. Germline trimming cut 2 bases from V and 4 bases from J; bases unmatched to any gene: 7. Germline CDR1 and CDR2: MNHEY and SMNVEV (reference sequence). CDR3 loop: CASSLGPGGPYEQYF. As DNA, the CDR3 is TGTGCCAGCAGTTTAGGGCCAGGGGGCCCGTACGAGCAGTACTTC.

The chain carries TRBV7-3 and TRBJ2-5, with D possibly matching TRBD1 (7 bases). CDR1 is SGHTA and CDR2 is FQGTGA in the germline V gene. The CDR3 totals 16 residues. V lost 5 bases, J lost 5 bases, and 21 bases lay in between. CDR3 sequence (DNA): TGTGCCAGCAGCGCTTTAAGAGGGGGCGCGGGGGAGACCCAGTACTTC. It translates to CASSALRGGAGETQYF.

This rearrangement joins TRBV6-1 to TRBJ1-3; D might be TRBD1 (6 bases). V gave up 5 bases and J gave up 3 bases, with 11 bases separating them. The CDR3 is 14 residues long. Germline V gene lookup returns CDR1 MNHNS and CDR2 SASEGT. CDR3 DNA sequence: TGTGCCAGCAGTCCGACAGGCCTTGGAAACACCATATATTTT. Protein: CASSPTGLGNTIYF.

V gene TRBV10-3 combines with J gene TRBJ1-2; tentative D call: TRBD1 (6 bases). CDR1 is ENHRY, CDR2 SYGVKD, per germline. This CDR3 is built from 12 residues. V was pared by 9 bases and J by 10 bases, with 18 bases between. Written as DNA, the CDR3 is TGTGCCATACAGTTCCGGGACAACTTCTACACCTTC. Protein sequence: CAIQFRDNFYTF.

The rearrangement links TRBV7-9 to TRBJ2-5; TRBD1 aligns across 8 bases. The CDR3 contains 15 residues. V dropped 5 bases and J dropped 2; count of bases not matched to a gene: 7. Germline V lookup: CDR1 SEHNR, CDR2 FQNEAQ (reference sequence). The CDR3 reads CASSRQGPIQETQYF. In DNA, the CDR3 is TGTGCCAGCAGCAGACAGGGGCCGATACAAGAGACCCAGTACTTC.

The chain links TRBV10-2 to TRBJ2-3, with 8 nucleotides matching TRBD2. Germline V gene sequence: CDR1 WSHSY, CDR2 SAAADI. The CDR3 covers 14 residues. J gave up 4 bases and V 3 bases, and 3 bases lay outside the gene matches. For the CDR3, the DNA is TGCGCCAGCAGTGACGGGGGGGCCCCAGATACGCAGTATTTT. Translating it yields CASSDGGAPDTQYF.

This chain links TRBV28 with TRBJ2-7; no reliable D call. Germline CDR1 and CDR2: MDHEN and SYDVKM. This CDR3 has 13 residues. Trimming took off 6 bases at V and 0 bases at J, with 9 bases between the two ends. The chain's CDR3 is CASSRYLSYEQYF. CDR3 in DNA: TGTGCCAGCAGCAGATACCTCTCCTACGAGCAGTACTTC.

This chain uses TRBV6-1 with TRBJ1-5; 10 nucleotides align to TRBD1. This CDR3 contains 17 residues. The J segment lost 6 bases and the V segment lost 5 bases, leaving 13 bases of the junction unmatched. In germline, CDR1 is MNHNS, CDR2 SASEGT. The CDR3 sequence: CASSQDRGPILFQPQHF. CDR3 bases: TGTGCCAGCAGTCAAGACAGGGGGCCTATTCTATTTCAGCCCCAGCATTTT.

The J gene is TRBJ2-1, the V gene TRBV10-1; maybe TRBD2 (5 bases). Germline lookup yields CDR1 WNHNN and CDR2 SYGVQD (reference sequence). V lost 4 bases and J lost 1, with 8 bases in between. The length of the CDR3 is 14 residues. The CDR3 nucleotides are TGCGCCAGCAGTGGGACGGGGTCCTACAATGAGCAGTTCTTC. It encodes CASSGTGSYNEQFF.

This chain joins TRBV9 and TRBJ1-6, with 7 bases identical to TRBD1. Unmatched junction bases numbered 2, after V lost 0 bases and J lost 8 bases. The length of the CDR3 is 14 residues. Germline CDR1 and CDR2: SGDLS and YYNGEE. This CDR3 is CASSVVDRDSPLHF. CDR3 in DNA: TGTGCCAGCAGCGTAGTTGACAGGGATTCACCCCTCCACTTT.

The chain uses TRBV27 and TRBJ2-1, with 12 nucleotides matching TRBD2. Germline CDR1 MNHEY, CDR2 SMNVEV (reference sequence). Trimming removed 3 bases from V and 9 bases from J; junction bases left unmatched: 6. The CDR3 is 15 amino acids. CDR3 bases: TGTGCCAGCAGTTTTTCTAGCGGGGGGGGGAGTGAGCAGTTCTTC. Amino acids: CASSFSSGGGSEQFF.

This chain joins TRBV30 and TRBJ2-3; tentatively, D is TRBD2 (7 bases). CDR1 and CDR2 (germline): GTSNPN, SVGIG (reference sequence). V was shortened by 4 bases and J by 6 bases, with 11 bases between the two germline ends. This CDR3 region has 12 residues. CDR3 in DNA: TGTGCCTGGAACGGGGGGCCCGATACGCAGTATTTT. Protein: CAWNGGPDTQYF. Drawing the rest from reference TRBV30 and TRBJ2-3, the complete variable domain is SQTIHQWPATLVQPVGSPLSLECTVEGTSNPNLYWYRQAAGRGLQLLFYSVGIGQISSEVPQNLSASRPQDRQFILSSKKLLLSDSGFYLCAWNGGPDTQYFGPGTRLTVL.

The V gene is TRBV9, the J gene TRBJ2-5; weak D call: TRBD2 (6 bases). V was clipped by 3 bases and J by 4 bases, with 16 bases between them. This CDR3 region has 15 residues. Looked up from germline, CDR1 is SGDLS and CDR2 is YYNGEE. The CDR3 spells CASSATWAGLETQYF. Written as DNA, the CDR3 is TGTGCCAGCAGCGCGACCTGGGCGGGGCTAGAGACCCAGTACTTC.

J is TRBJ1-1 and V is TRBV19; D ambiguous. V was pared by 0 bases and J by 1 base, with 9 bases between. Germline V CDR1 and CDR2: LNHDA, SQIVND (reference sequence). The length of the CDR3 is 15 residues. The CDR3 nucleotides read TGTGCCAGTAGTATAGATGGCAGTAAGAACACTGAAGCTTTCTTT. Residues: CASSIDGSKNTEAFF.

This clone was recorded once. The gene calls are TRBV4-2 and TRBJ2-5; D is unresolved. The CDR3 spans 14 residues. Germline CDR1 is LGHNA and CDR2 is YNFKEQ. V was shortened by 2 bases and J by 4 bases, with 11 bases between the two germline ends. The CDR3 loop reads CASSQSDHLETQYF. CDR3 in DNA: TGTGCCAGCAGCCAAAGCGATCACCTAGAGACCCAGTACTTC.